The text below deals with one T cell receptor beta chain. This entry is derived from a study of control samples from healthy donors and cancer patients. V lost 5 bases and J lost 3, with 10 bases in between. The length of the CDR3 is 13 residues. Germline CDR1 SGHVS, CDR2 FNYEAQ. Some clones are missing from TCRdb's copy, which holds only in-frame ones; the method was immunoSEQ multiplex PCR. The sample's table shows 150,000 to 200,000 clones. The V call is TRBV7-6, the J call TRBJ1-1; D possibly corresponds to TRBD1 (5 bases). This clonotype was obtained from a woman in her twenties or thirties in good health. Sequenced sample: blood. The chain's CDR3 is CASSPGGYTEAFF. CDR3 in DNA: TGTGCCAGCAGCCCCGGGGGGTACACTGAAGCTTTCTTT.